This TCR beta chain is from a study of siplizumab effects on memory and regulatory T cells. There are 15 residues in the CDR3. V shed 0 bases and J shed 3 bases, with 13 bases lying between them. In germline, CDR1 is SGDLS, CDR2 YYNGEE. Here immunoSEQ multiplex PCR was the method, and the copy in TCRdb shows in-frame clones only, minus some. In the table there are about 100,000 clones, around 92% of which are singletons. The source of this sequence is a human donor in good health. The chain combines TRBV9 with TRBJ2-7, with D maybe TRBD1 (6 bases). Specimen: CD4+ T cells sorted from blood. The CDR3 nucleotides read TGTGCCAGCAGCGTAGCCCCGGACAGCTACTACGAGCAGTACTTC. Translated, it gives CASSVAPDSYYEQYF.